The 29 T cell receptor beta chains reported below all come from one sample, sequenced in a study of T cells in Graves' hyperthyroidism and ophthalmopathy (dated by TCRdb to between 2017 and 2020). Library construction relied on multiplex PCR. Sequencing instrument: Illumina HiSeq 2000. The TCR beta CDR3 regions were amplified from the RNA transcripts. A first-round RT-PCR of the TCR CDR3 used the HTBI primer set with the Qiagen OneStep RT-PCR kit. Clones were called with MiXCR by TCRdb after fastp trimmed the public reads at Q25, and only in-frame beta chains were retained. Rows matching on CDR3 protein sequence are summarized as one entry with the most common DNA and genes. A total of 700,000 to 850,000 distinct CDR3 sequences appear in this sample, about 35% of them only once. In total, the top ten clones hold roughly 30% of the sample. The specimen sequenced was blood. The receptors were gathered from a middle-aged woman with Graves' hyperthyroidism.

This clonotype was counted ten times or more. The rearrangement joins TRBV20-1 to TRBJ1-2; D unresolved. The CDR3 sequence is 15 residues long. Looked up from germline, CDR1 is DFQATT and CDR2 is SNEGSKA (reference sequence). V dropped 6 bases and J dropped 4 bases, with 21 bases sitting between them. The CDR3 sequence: CSATQPLTGSYGYTF. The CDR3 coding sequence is TGCAGTGCAACTCAACCTTTGACCGGTAGCTATGGCTACACCTTC.

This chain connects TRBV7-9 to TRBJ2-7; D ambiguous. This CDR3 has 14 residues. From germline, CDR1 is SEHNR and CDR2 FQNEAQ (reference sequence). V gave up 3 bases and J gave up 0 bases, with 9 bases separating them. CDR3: CASSFQVSSYEQYF. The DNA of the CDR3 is TGTGCCAGCAGCTTCCAAGTCAGCTCCTACGAGCAGTACTTC.

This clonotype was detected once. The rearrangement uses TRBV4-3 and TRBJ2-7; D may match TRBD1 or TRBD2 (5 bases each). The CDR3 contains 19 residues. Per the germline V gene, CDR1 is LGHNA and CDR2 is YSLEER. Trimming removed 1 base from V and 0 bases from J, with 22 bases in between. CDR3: CASSQGPGRISGSSYEQYF. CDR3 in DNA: TGCGCCAGCAGCCAAGGCCCGGGACGGATCTCGGGTAGCTCCTACGAGCAGTACTTC.

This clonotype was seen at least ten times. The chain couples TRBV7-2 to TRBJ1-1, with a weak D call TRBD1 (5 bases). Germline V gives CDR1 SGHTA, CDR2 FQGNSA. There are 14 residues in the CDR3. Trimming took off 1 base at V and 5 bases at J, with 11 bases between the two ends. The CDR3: CASSLDPRGTEAFF. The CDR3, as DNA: TGTGCCAGCAGCTTAGACCCTCGGGGGACTGAAGCTTTCTTT. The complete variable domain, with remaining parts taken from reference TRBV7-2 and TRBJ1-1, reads GAGVSQSPSNKVTEKGKDVELRCDPISGHTALYWYRQSLGQGLEFLIYFQGNSAPDKSGLPSDRFSAERTGGSVSTLTIQRTQQEDSAVYLCASSLDPRGTEAFFGQGTRLTVV.

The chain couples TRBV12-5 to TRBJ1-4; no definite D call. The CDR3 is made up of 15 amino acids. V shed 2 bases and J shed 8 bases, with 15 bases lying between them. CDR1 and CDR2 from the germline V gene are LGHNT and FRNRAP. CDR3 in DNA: TGTGCTAGTGGTTTGTCCCTATTGCCTCTGGAAAAACTGTTTTTT. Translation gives CASGLSLLPLEKLFF. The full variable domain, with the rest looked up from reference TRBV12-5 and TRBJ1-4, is DARVTQTPRHKVTEMGQEVTMRCQPILGHNTVFWYRQTMMQGLELLAYFRNRAPLDDSGMPKDRFSAEMPDATLATLKIQPSEPRDSAVYFCASGLSLLPLEKLFFGSGTQLSVL.

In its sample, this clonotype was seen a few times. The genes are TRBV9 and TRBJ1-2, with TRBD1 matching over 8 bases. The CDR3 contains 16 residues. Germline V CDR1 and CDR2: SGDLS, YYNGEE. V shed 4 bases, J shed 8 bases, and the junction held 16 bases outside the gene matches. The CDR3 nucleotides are TGTGCCAGCAGCCAAGAGAGGATACAGGGGGATAACGGCTACACCTTC. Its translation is CASSQERIQGDNGYTF.

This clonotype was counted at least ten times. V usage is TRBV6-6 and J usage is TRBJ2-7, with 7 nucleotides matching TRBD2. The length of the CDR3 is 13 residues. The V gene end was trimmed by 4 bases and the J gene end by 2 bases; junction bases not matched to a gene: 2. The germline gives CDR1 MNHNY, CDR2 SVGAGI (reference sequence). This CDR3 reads CASSSGTTYEQYF. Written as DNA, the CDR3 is TGTGCCAGCAGTTCCGGGACTACCTACGAGCAGTACTTC.

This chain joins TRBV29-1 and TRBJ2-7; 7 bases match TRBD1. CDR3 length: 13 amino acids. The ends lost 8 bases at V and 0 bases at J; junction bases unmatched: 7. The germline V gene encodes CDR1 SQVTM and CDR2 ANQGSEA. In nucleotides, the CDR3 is TGCAGCAGTCGACAGGGAACCTCCTACGAGCAGTACTTC. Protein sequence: CSSRQGTSYEQYF.

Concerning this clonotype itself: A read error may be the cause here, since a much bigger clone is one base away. DNA of the CDR3: TGTGCCAGCAGCTTCGGACCGACAGGACTTAACTATGGCTACACCTTC. Its translation: CASSFGPTGLNYGYTF. The chain is built from TRBV7-2 and TRBJ1-2; a possible D gene is TRBD1 (6 bases). Germline lookup yields CDR1 SGHTA and CDR2 FQGNSA. This CDR3 comprises 16 residues. V shed 3 bases and J shed 1 base, with 15 bases lying between them.

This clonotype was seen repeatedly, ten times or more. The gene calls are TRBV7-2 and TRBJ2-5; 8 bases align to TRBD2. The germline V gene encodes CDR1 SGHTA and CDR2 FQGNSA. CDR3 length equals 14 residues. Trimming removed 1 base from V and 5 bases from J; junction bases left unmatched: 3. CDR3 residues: CASSLVPGGETQYF. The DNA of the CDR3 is TGTGCCAGCAGCTTAGTCCCGGGGGGGGAGACCCAGTACTTC.

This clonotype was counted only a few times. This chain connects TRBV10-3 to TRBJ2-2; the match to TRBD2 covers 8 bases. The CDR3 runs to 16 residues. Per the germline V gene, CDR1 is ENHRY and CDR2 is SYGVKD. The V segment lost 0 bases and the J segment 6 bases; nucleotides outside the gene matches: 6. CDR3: CAISESPAGDPGELFF. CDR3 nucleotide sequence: TGTGCCATCAGTGAGTCCCCAGCGGGAGACCCCGGGGAGCTGTTTTTT.

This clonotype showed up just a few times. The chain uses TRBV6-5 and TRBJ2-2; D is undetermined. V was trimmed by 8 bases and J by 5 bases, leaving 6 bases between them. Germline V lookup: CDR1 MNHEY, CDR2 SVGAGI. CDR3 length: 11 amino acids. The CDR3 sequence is CASAETGELFF. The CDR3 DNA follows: TGTGCCAGCGCTGAAACCGGGGAGCTGTTTTTT.

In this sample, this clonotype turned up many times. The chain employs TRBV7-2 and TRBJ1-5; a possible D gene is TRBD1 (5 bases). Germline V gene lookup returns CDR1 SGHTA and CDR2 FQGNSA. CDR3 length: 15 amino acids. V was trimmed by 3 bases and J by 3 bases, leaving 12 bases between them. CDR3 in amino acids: CASSFKGADNQPQHF. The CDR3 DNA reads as TGTGCCAGCAGCTTTAAAGGGGCCGACAATCAGCCCCAGCATTTT.

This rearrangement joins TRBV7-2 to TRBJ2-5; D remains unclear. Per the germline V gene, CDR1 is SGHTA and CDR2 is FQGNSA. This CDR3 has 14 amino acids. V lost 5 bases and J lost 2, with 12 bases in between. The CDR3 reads CASSGLGKQETQYF. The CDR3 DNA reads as TGTGCCAGCAGCGGTCTGGGGAAACAAGAGACCCAGTACTTC.

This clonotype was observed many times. In nucleotides, the CDR3 is TGTGCCAGCAGCCGTACATGGTTGGGCAATCAGCCCCAGCATTTT. Its translation is CASSRTWLGNQPQHF. The chain combines TRBV6-1 with TRBJ1-5; no clear D. The V end lost 6 bases, the J end lost 2 bases, and 14 bases lay between the germline ends. This CDR3 has 15 residues. In germline, CDR1 is MNHNS, CDR2 SASEGT.

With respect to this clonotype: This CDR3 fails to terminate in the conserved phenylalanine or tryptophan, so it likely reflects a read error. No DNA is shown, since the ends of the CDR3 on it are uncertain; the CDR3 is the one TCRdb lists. This CDR3 reads CASSQFNRG. The chain uses TRBV7-8 and TRBJ1-4; the listed D gene, TRBD1, was not tested against the DNA. The CDR3 adds up to 9 amino acids, both ends counted. Germline-derived CDR1 and CDR2 are SGHVS and FQNEAQ.

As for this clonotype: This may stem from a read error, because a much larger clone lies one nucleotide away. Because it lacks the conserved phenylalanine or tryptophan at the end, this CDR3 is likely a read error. DNA for the CDR3: TGTGCCAGCAGGCCGGGCCCCGCTCTAAATTCACCCCTCCACCTT. It encodes CASRPGPALNSPLHL. The J gene is TRBJ1-6, the V gene TRBV12-3 or TRBV12-4; D not certain. Trimming took off 6 bases at V and 7 bases at J, with 16 bases between the two ends. The CDR3 is 15 residues long.

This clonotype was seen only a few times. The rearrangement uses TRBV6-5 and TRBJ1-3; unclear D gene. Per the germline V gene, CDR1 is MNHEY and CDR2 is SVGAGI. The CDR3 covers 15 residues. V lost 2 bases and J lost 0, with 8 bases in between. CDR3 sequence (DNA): TGTGCCAGCAGTTACAAGGTGTACTCTGGAAACACCATATATTTT. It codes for CASSYKVYSGNTIYF.

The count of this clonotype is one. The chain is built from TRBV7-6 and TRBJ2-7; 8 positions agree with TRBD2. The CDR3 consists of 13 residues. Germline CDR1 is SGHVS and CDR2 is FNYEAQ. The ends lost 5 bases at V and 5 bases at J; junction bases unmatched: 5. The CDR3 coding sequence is TGTGCCAGCAGCAAACGGGGGGGGGACGAGCAGTACTTC. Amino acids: CASSKRGGDEQYF.

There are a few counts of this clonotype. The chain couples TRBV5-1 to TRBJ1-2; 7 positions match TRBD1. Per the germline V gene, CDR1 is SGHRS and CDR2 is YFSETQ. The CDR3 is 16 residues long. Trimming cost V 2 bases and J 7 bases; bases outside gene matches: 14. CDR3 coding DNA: TGCGCCAGCAGCTTTGGCACACGACAGGGAGTGGGTGGCTACACCTTC. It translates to CASSFGTRQGVGGYTF.

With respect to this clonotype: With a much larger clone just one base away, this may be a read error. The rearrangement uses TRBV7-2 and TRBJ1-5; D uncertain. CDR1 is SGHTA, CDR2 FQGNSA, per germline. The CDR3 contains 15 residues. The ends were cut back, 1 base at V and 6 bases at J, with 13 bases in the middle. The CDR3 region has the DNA TGTGCCAGCAGCTTAGGCAACATAATAAGTCAGCCCCAGCATTTT. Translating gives CASSLGNIISQPQHF.

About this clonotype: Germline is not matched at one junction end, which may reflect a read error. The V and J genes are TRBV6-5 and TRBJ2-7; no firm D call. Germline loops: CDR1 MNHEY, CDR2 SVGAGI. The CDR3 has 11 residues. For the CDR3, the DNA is TGTGCCATCAGTTACTCCGGCGAGCAGTACTTC. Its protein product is CAISYSGEQYF.

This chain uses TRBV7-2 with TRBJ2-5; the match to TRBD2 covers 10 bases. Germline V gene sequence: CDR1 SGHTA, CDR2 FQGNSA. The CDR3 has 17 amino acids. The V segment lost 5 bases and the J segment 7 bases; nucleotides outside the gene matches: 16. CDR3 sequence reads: CASSPSGRVLLRGTQYF. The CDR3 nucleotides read TGTGCCAGCAGCCCAAGCGGGAGGGTCCTACTAAGAGGGACCCAGTACTTC.

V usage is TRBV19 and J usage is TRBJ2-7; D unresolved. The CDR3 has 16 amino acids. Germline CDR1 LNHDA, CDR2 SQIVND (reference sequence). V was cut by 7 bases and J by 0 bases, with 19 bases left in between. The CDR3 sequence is CASTPTPGRISYEQYF. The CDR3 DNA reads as TGTGCCAGTACCCCGACGCCTGGGCGAATCTCCTACGAGCAGTACTTC.

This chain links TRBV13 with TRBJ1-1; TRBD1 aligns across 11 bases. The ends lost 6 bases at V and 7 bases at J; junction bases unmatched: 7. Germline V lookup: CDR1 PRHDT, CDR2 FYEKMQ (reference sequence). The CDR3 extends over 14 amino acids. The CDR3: CASSIFGTGGEAFF. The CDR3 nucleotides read TGTGCCAGCAGTATCTTTGGGACAGGGGGTGAAGCTTTCTTT.

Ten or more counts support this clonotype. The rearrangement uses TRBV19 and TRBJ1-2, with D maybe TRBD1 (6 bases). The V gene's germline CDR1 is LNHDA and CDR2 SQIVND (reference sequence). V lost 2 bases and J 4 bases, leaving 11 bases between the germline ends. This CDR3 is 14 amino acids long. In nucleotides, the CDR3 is TGTGCCAGTAGTATAACAGGGCCGACCTATGGCTACACCTTC. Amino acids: CASSITGPTYGYTF.

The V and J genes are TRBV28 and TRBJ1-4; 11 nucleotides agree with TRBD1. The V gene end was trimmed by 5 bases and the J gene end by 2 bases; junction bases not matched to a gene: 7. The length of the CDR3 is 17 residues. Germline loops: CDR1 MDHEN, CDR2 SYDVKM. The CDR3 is CASSRSGQGVTNEKLFF. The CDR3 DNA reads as TGTGCCAGCAGTCGCTCGGGACAGGGGGTGACTAATGAAAAACTGTTTTTT.

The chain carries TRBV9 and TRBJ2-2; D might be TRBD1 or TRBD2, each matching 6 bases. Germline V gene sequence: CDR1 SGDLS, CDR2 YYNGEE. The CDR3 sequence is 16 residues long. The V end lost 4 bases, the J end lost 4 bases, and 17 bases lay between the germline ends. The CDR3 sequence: CASSQGSGAITGELFF. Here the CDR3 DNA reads TGTGCCAGCAGCCAAGGATCGGGGGCCATCACCGGGGAGCTGTTTTTT.

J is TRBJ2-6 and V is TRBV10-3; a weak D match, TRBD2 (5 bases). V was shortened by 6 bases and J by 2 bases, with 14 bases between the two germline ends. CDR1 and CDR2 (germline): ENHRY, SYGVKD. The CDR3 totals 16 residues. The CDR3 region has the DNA TGTGCCATCAGCCCCGCGGGCGCCGCTGGGGCCAACGTCCTGACTTTC. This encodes CAISPAGAAGANVLTF.